This T cell receptor beta chain was profiled in a study of blood T cell repertoires in COVID-19. On the study more broadly: Samples of COVID-19 (acute and convalescent) were obtained from the United States, Italy and Spain. Sources were T cells, B-cell-depleted T cells, or PBMCs; the material itself was cDNA or gDNA.

With 2 bases clipped from V and 5 bases from J, the junction kept 6 bases outside the gene matches. CDR3 length: 14 residues. CDR1 is SGDLS, CDR2 YYNGEE, per germline. Original processing methods: The assay estimated nucleated cells by amplifying reference gene primers. The assay was immunoSEQ multiplex PCR, and TCRdb's table has in-frame clones only and misses some. V, J and clone size derive from that table, while D and trimming were established from the DNA sequence. The table includes approximately 140,000 clones, 80% to 85% detected once. The chain has TRBV9 and TRBJ2-7; TRBD1 aligns across 8 bases. The clonotype originates from a man aged 55-75 years with acute or convalescent COVID-19. The source material was peripheral blood. As DNA, the CDR3 is TGTGCCAGCAGCGTCCGGACAGGGCGAGACGAGCAGTACTTC. It specifies CASSVRTGRDEQYF.